What follows are 5 T cell receptor beta chains derived from one specimen sequenced in a study of T cell responses to AZD1222 COVID-19 vaccine. Sequencing was performed with immunoSEQ multiplex PCR; in TCRdb, only in-frame clones are kept and a portion is missing. The data show fewer than 120,000 clones, nearly 90% seen once. Sequencing was performed on peripheral blood, taken on day 0 of AZD1222 vaccination. The source is an adult in good health.

The chain employs TRBV19 and TRBJ2-1, with D possibly TRBD1 on 7 matching bases. Germline loops: CDR1 LNHDA, CDR2 SQIVND (reference sequence). CDR3 length: 13 residues. V was cut by 5 bases and J by 8 bases, with 13 bases left in between. The CDR3 loop is CASSLQGGHEQFF. The CDR3 DNA reads as TGTGCCAGTAGTTTGCAGGGGGGCCATGAGCAGTTCTTC.

This chain uses TRBV19 with TRBJ2-7; TRBD1 is a possible D gene (5 bases). Germline CDR1 reads LNHDA; CDR2 reads SQIVND (reference sequence). Trimming took 5 bases from V and 3 from J, leaving 8 bases between them. The length of the CDR3 is 12 residues. Here the CDR3 DNA reads TGTGCCAGTAGTTACCAGGGCTACGAGCAGTACTTC. This codes for CASSYQGYEQYF.

The rearrangement uses TRBV7-9 and TRBJ1-4; D uncertain. Germline V lookup: CDR1 SEHNR, CDR2 FQNEAQ (reference sequence). The CDR3 runs 16 residues. Trimming removed 1 base from V and 1 base from J, with 10 bases in between. This chain's CDR3 is CASSLDPTGTNEKLFF. DNA of the CDR3: TGTGCCAGCAGCTTAGACCCGACGGGAACTAATGAAAAACTGTTTTTT. The variable domain in full, with the rest retrieved from reference TRBV7-9 and TRBJ1-4, is DTGVSQNPRHKITKRGQNVTFRCDPISEHNRLYWYRQTLGQGPEFLTYFQNEAQLEKSRLLSDRFSAERPKGSFSTLEIQRTEQGDSAMYLCASSLDPTGTNEKLFFGSGTQLSVL.

The chain has TRBV27 and TRBJ2-6, with 10 positions matching TRBD1. This CDR3 spans 18 amino acids. Germline values: CDR1 MNHEY, CDR2 SMNVEV (reference sequence). V was clipped by 4 bases and J by 1 base; unmatched bases: 7. The CDR3 DNA reads TGTGCCAGCAGTTCACTAAGACAGGGGGCTTCTGGGGCCAACGTCCTGACTTTC. Residues: CASSSLRQGASGANVLTF.

The genes are TRBV5-1 and TRBJ1-6; D possibly corresponds to TRBD1 (5 bases). This CDR3 contains 16 residues. V was cut by 2 bases and J by 10 bases, with 19 bases left in between. The germline CDR1 and CDR2 sequences are SGHRS and YFSETQ. CDR3 in amino acids: CASSFSGGLEDSPLHF. CDR3 bases: TGCGCCAGCAGCTTTTCCGGGGGTTTGGAAGACTCACCCCTCCACTTT. The variable domain in full, with the rest retrieved from reference TRBV5-1 and TRBJ1-6, is KAGVTQTPRYLIKTRGQQVTLSCSPISGHRSVSWYQQTPGQGLQFLFEYFSETQRNKGNFPGRFSGRQFSNSRSEMNVSTLELGDSALYLCASSFSGGLEDSPLHFGNGTRLTVT.